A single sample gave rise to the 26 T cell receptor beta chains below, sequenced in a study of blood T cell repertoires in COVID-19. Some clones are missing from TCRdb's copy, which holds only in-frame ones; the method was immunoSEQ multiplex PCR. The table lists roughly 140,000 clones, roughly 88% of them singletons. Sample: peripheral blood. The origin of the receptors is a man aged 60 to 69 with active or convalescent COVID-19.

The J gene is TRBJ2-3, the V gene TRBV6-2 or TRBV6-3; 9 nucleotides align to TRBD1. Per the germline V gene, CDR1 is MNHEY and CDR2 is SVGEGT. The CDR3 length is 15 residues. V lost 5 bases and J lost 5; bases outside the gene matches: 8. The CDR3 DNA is TGTGCCAGCAGTCGACCGGGACAGGGCTTAGATACGCAGTATTTT. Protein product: CASSRPGQGLDTQYF.

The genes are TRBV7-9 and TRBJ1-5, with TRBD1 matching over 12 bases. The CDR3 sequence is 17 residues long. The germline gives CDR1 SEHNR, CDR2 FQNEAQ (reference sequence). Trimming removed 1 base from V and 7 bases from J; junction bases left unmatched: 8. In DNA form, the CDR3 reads TGTGCCAGCAGCTTAGGGGGACAGGGGGCAATCAAGCAGCCCCAGCATTTT. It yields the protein CASSLGGQGAIKQPQHF.

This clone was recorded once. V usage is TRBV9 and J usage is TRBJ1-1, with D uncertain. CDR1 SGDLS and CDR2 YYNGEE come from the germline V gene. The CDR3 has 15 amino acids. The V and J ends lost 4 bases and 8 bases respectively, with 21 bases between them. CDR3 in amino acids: CASSPPGQGRMEAFF. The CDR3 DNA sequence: TGTGCCAGCAGCCCGCCTGGTCAAGGCAGGATGGAAGCTTTCTTT.

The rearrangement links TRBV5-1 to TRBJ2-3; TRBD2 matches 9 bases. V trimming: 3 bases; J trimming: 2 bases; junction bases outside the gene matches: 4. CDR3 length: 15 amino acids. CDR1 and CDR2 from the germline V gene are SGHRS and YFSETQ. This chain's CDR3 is CASSYRTSDTDTQYF. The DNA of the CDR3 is TGCGCCAGCAGCTATAGGACTAGCGACACAGATACGCAGTATTTT.

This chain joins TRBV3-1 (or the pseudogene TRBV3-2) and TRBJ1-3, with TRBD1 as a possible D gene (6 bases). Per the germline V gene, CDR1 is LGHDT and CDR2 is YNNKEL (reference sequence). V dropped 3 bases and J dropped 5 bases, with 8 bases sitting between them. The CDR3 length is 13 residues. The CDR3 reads CASSQDSRNTIYF. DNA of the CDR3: TGTGCCAGCAGCCAGGACAGCCGAAACACCATATATTTT.

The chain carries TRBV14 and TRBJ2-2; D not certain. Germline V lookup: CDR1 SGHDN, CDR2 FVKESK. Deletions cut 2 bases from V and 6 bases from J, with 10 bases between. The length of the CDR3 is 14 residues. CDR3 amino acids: CASSQNNRAGELFF. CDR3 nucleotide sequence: TGTGCCAGCAGCCAAAACAATCGGGCCGGGGAGCTGTTTTTT.

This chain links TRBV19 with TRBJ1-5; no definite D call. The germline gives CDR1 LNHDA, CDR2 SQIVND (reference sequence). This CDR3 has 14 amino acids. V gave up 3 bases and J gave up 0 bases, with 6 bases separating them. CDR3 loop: CASSIIDSNQPQHF. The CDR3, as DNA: TGTGCCAGTAGTATCATAGATAGCAATCAGCCCCAGCATTTT.

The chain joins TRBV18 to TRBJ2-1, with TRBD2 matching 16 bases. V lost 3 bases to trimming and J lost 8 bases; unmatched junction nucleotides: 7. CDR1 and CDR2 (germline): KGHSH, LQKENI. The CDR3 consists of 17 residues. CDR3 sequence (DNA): TGTGCCAGCTCACCCCCGGGACTAGCGGGAGGGTTGGATGAGCAGTTCTTC. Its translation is CASSPPGLAGGLDEQFF.

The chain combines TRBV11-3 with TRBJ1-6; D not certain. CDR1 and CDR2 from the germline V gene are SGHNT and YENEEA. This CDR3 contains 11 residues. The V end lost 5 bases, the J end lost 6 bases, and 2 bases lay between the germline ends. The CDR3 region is CASSLNSPLHF. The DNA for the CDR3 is TGTGCCAGCAGCCTTAATTCACCCCTCCACTTT.

CDR3 DNA sequence: TGTGCCAGTAGTATAGCTAAGAACACTGAAGCTTTCTTT. Its translation is CASSIAKNTEAFF. This chain uses TRBV19 with TRBJ1-1, with D uncertain. The CDR3 sequence is 13 residues long. Germline values: CDR1 LNHDA, CDR2 SQIVND (reference sequence). Deletions cut 1 base from V and 1 base from J, with 4 bases between.

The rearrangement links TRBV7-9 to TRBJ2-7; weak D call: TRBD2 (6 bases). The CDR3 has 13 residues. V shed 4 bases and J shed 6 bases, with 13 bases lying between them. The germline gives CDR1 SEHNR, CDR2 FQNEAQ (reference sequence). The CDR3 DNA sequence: TGTGCCAGCAGCTCCGGAGGGGCGGCCGAGCAGTACGTC. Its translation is CASSSGGAAEQYV.

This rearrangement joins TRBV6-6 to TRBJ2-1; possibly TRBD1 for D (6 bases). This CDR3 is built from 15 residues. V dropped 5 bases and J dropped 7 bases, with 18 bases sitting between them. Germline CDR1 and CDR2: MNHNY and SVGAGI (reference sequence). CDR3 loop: CASSQGHAGRNEQFF. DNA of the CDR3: TGTGCCAGCAGTCAGGGACACGCCGGCAGGAATGAGCAGTTCTTC.

The CDR3, as DNA: TGCGCCAGCAGCCAAGATCGGACTAGCTCGAACACCGGGGAGCTGTTTTTT. Translating gives CASSQDRTSSNTGELFF. The chain combines TRBV4-1 with TRBJ2-2; 8 bases line up with TRBD2. V lost 0 bases, J lost 0 bases, and 3 bases stayed unmatched. The CDR3 sequence is 17 residues long. Germline values: CDR1 MGHRA, CDR2 YSYEKL.

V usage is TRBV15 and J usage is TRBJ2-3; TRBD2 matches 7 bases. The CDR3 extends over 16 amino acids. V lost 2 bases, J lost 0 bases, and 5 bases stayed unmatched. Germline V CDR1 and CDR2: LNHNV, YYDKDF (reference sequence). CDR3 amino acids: CATSRNGGGSTDTQYF. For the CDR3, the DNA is TGTGCCACCAGCAGAAACGGCGGGGGAAGCACAGATACGCAGTATTTT.

CDR3 sequence (DNA): TGTGCCACCAGCAGAGCACCCCGGGACAGGGTATTCACTGAAGCTTTCTTT. Its protein is CATSRAPRDRVFTEAFF. The rearrangement links TRBV15 to TRBJ1-1; 9 positions match TRBD1. Germline loops: CDR1 LNHNV, CDR2 YYDKDF (reference sequence). V shed 1 base and J 4 bases; nucleotides not matched to a gene: 10. The CDR3 extends over 17 amino acids.

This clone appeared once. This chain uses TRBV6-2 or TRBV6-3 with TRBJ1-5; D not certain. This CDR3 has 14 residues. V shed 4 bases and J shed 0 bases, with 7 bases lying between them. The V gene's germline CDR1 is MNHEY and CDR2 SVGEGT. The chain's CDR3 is CASSSYSSNQPQHF. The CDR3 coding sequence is TGTGCCAGCAGTTCGTACAGTAGCAATCAGCCCCAGCATTTT.

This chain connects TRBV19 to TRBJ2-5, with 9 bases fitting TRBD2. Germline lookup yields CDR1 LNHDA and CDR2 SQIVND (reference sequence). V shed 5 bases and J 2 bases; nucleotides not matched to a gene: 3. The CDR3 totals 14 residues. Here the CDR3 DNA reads TGTGCCAGTAGTGTCCTAGCGGGGCAAGAGACCCAGTACTTC. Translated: CASSVLAGQETQYF.

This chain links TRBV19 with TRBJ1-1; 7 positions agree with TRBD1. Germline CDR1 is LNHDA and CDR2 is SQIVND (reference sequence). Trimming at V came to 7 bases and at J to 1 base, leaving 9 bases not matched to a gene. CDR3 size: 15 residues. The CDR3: CASNSGTVWNTEAFF. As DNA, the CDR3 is TGTGCCAGTAATTCGGGGACAGTGTGGAACACTGAAGCTTTCTTT.

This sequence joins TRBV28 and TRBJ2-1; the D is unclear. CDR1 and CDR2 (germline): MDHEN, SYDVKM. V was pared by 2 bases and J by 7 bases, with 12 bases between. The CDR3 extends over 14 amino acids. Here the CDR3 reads CASSLPGTINEQFF. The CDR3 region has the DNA TGTGCCAGCAGTTTACCAGGTACGATAAATGAGCAGTTCTTC.

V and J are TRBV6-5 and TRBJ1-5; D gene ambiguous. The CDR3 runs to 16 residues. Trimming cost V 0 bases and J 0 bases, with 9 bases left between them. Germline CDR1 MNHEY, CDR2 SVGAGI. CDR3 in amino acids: CASSYSHEYSNQPQHF. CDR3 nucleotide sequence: TGTGCCAGCAGTTACTCTCACGAGTATAGCAATCAGCCCCAGCATTTT.

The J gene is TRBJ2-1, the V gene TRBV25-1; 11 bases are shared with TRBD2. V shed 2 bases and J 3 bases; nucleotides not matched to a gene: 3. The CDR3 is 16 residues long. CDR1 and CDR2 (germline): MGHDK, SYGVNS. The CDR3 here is CASSELTSGNYNEQFF. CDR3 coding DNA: TGTGCCAGCAGTGAACTGACTAGCGGGAACTACAATGAGCAGTTCTTC.

DNA for the CDR3: TGTGCCAGCAGTTCGCTGCAGGGAGGCGAGCAGTACGTC. It specifies CASSSLQGGEQYV. The chain recombines TRBV27 with TRBJ2-7, with D perhaps matching TRBD2 (6 bases). The germline gives CDR1 MNHEY, CDR2 SMNVEV (reference sequence). V gave up 4 bases and J gave up 6 bases, with 13 bases separating them. The CDR3 has 13 amino acids.

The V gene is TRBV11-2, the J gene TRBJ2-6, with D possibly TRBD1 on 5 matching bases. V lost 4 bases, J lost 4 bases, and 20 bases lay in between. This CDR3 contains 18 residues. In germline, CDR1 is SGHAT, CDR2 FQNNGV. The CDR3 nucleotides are TGTGCCAGCAGCTCGCCGGACACCGGGTTATGGGGGGCCAACGTCCTGACTTTC. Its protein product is CASSSPDTGLWGANVLTF.

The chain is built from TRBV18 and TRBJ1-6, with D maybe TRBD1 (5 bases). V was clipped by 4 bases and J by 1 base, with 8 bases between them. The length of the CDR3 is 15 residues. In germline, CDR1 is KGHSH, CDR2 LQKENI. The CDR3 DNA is TGTGCCAGCTCACTGGGGCAATCCTATAATTCACCCCTCCACTTT. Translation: CASSLGQSYNSPLHF.

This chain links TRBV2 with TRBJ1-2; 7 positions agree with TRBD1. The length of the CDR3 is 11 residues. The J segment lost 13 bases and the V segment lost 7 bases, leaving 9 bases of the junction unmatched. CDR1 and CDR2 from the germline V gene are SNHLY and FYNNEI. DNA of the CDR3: TGTGCCAGCACTTCGCAGGGGGTTTGCACCTTC. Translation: CASTSQGVCTF.

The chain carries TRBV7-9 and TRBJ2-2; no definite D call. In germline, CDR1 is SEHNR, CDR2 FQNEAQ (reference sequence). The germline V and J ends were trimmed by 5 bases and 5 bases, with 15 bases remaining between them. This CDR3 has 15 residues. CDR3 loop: CASSRARDPTGELFF. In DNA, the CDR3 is TGTGCCAGCAGCCGAGCCCGAGATCCTACCGGGGAGCTGTTTTTT. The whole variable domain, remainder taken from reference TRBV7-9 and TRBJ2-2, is DTGVSQNPRHKITKRGQNVTFRCDPISEHNRLYWYRQTLGQGPEFLTYFQNEAQLEKSRLLSDRFSAERPKGSFSTLEIQRTEQGDSAMYLCASSRARDPTGELFFGEGSRLTVL.